The present TCR beta chain was sequenced within a study of T cell responses to AZD1222 COVID-19 vaccine. Clones were read by immunoSEQ multiplex PCR, and TCRdb kept only the in-frame ones, dropping some. Of 100,000 or so clones in the sample, approximately 90% are singletons; the top ten hold less than 4%. The germline V gene has CDR1 MGHRA and CDR2 YSYEKL. With 1 base removed from V and 0 bases from J, the gap between germline ends came to 7 bases. The CDR3 contains 15 residues. This chain joins TRBV4-1 and TRBJ1-3; D not resolved. The material was peripheral blood, obtained 28 days after the second AZD1222 dose. This clonotype was obtained from an adult who received the AZD1222 COVID-19 vaccine. DNA for the CDR3: TGCGCCAGCAGCCAAGCGGGGTTCTCTGGAAACACCATATATTTT. Amino acids: CASSQAGFSGNTIYF.